The entry below describes one T cell receptor (beta chain). Antigen: not known. These data originate in a study of Ad26.COV2.S vaccination and SARS-CoV-2 variants. Study results and caveats: In vaccinated individuals, spike-specific CD8+ and CD4+ T cell responses reportedly displayed substantial breadth. TCR breadth and depth estimates may have understated total T cell responses. Non-spike TCR breadth did not differ much between vaccine and placebo recipients.

Treatment specified: about 20 received Ad26.COV2.S at low or high dose, single or two shots; 5 received placebo; per-sample allocation not given. Sample collection was performed on day 63 after the first vaccine or placebo injection. The ends were cut back, 6 bases at V and 11 bases at J, with 19 bases in the middle. This CDR3 contains 14 residues. Germline lookup yields CDR1 SNHLY and CDR2 FYNNEI. The data were produced by immunoSEQ multiplex PCR, yet TCRdb's version contains in-frame clones alone and is incomplete. The table includes some 500,000 clones, roughly 89% detected once. The origin of this receptor is a person aged 18-60 years who received the Ad26.COV2.S COVID-19 vaccine or a placebo. The rearrangement uses TRBV2 and TRBJ1-4; no firm D call. The starting material was peripheral blood, obtained in a trial of Ad26.COV2.S vaccine versus placebo. The CDR3 DNA reads TGTGCCAGCAGCGACCTGGTCCAGACCTTGAAACTGTTTTTT. It is translated as CASSDLVQTLKLFF. The variable domain in full, with the rest retrieved from reference TRBV2 and TRBJ1-4, is EPEVTQTPSHQVTQMGQEVILRCVPISNHLYFYWYRQILGQKVEFLVSFYNNEISEKSEIFDDQFSVERPDGSNFTLKIRSTKLEDSAMYFCASSDLVQTLKLFFGSGTQLSVL.